These 7 T cell receptor beta chains share one sample of origin, sequenced in a study of blood T cell repertoires in COVID-19. Here immunoSEQ multiplex PCR was the method, and the copy in TCRdb shows in-frame clones only, minus some. The sample records more than 80,000 clones, around 80% being singletons. Sequencing used peripheral blood. Receptor source: a man older than 75 with COVID-19, enrolled during active disease.

This clone was counted a few times. Here the CDR3 reads CASSLAGFGYTF. CDR3 DNA sequence: TGTGCCAGCAGCTTAGCAGGGTTTGGCTACACCTTC. The V gene is TRBV11-2, the J gene TRBJ1-2; possibly TRBD1 for D (5 bases). CDR1 is SGHAT and CDR2 is FQNNGV in the germline V gene. V lost 1 base and J 7 bases, leaving 7 bases between the germline ends. The CDR3 has 12 amino acids.

This clone was recorded many times. The rearrangement links TRBV12-5 to TRBJ1-1, with TRBD1 as a possible D gene (6 bases). CDR3 size: 15 residues. The germline V gene has CDR1 LGHNT and CDR2 FRNRAP. V was clipped by 1 base and J by 9 bases, with 18 bases between them. For the CDR3, the DNA is TGTGCTAGTGGTTTGGCCCCAGGGGAAGCTGACCAAGCTTTCTTT. It specifies CASGLAPGEADQAFF.

The chain links TRBV3-1 (or the pseudogene TRBV3-2) to TRBJ1-2, with 7 bases aligning to TRBD1. Germline-derived CDR1 and CDR2 are LGHDT and YNNKEL (reference sequence). CDR3 length equals 13 residues. V was pared by 8 bases and J by 4 bases, with 7 bases of the junction left unmatched. The CDR3 DNA is TGTGCCAGCGCCCCGGGACAGCCCTATGGCTACACCTTC. Translation: CASAPGQPYGYTF.

J is TRBJ2-6 and V is TRBV9; D might be TRBD1 (6 bases). Looked up from germline, CDR1 is SGDLS and CDR2 is YYNGEE. Trimming took 3 bases from V and 0 from J, leaving 13 bases between them. The CDR3 consists of 17 residues. The CDR3 DNA is TGTGCCAGCAGCGCCGACAGGTTGTCCTCTGGGGCCAACGTCCTGACTTTC. Translated: CASSADRLSSGANVLTF.

The V gene is TRBV5-1, the J gene TRBJ1-1, with D hard to call. This CDR3 has 13 amino acids. Germline CDR1 and CDR2: SGHRS and YFSETQ. V lost 3 bases and J lost 5, with 11 bases in between. DNA for the CDR3: TGCGCCAGCAGCTCGCCGGGAAGTACTGAAGCTTTCTTT. It translates to CASSSPGSTEAFF.

J is TRBJ1-1 and V is TRBV18; D gene ambiguous. Deletions cut 3 bases from V and 1 base from J, with 6 bases between. Germline-derived CDR1 and CDR2 are KGHSH and LQKENI. CDR3 length equals 13 residues. The CDR3 here is CASSPFKNTEAFF. The CDR3 DNA sequence: TGTGCCAGCTCACCGTTCAAGAACACTGAAGCTTTCTTT.

The rearrangement uses TRBV5-1 and TRBJ1-3; 8 bases line up with TRBD1. J was trimmed by 2 bases and V by 4 bases; bases with no gene match: 2. Germline lookup yields CDR1 SGHRS and CDR2 YFSETQ. There are 14 residues in the CDR3. The CDR3 region has the DNA TGCGCCAGCAGCCCACAGGGGGCTGGAAACACCATATATTTT. Its protein is CASSPQGAGNTIYF.